The clone carrying this T cell receptor beta chain showed up just a few times. Germline loops: CDR1 LGHDT, CDR2 YNNKEL (reference sequence). V dropped 0 bases and J dropped 4 bases, with 18 bases sitting between them. This CDR3 spans 17 amino acids. These data originate in a study of T cells after yellow fever vaccination. TCRdb fed the 5' RACE reads into MiXCR, producing one record per CDR3 protein. The sample lists a few hundred thousand distinct CDR3 sequences, 3.6% occurring once. The J gene is TRBJ1-2, the V gene TRBV3-1; the D is unclear. The sample in question was PBMCs, obtained 15 days after the yellow fever booster vaccination. The clonotype was recovered from a man between 18 and 35 years old who received the YFV17D yellow fever vaccine. The CDR3 DNA reads as TGTGCCAGCAGCCAAGATCTTTCGGCGGGGAACCCCTATGGCTACACCTTC. Encoded protein: CASSQDLSAGNPYGYTF.